The rows below give T cell receptor beta chains drawn from one sample of a study of shared clonotypes between healthy human individuals. The method was immunoSEQ multiplex PCR; TCRdb's version includes in-frame clones alone and lacks a portion of them. The repertoire consists of 600,000 to 750,000 clones, with about two thirds occurring once and the leading ten covering about 1.7%. Sequencing input: memory CD4+ T cells sorted from blood. The receptors were sampled from a woman aged 25 to 39 in good health. Each CDR3 is given without its conserved first and last residue.

10 TRBJ2-7 TRBV25-1 ASRQDPGEQY
15 TRBJ2-4 TRBV25-1 ASSPPAPEWDKNIQY
13 TRBJ2-2 TRBV5-1 ASSPGGEGTGELF
12 TRBJ1-1 TRBV5-4 ASSLFSVGTEAF
12 TRBJ1-4 TRBV4-2 ASSQEGTNEKLF
13 TRBJ2-7 TRBV27 ASRGAGTGDYEQY
11 TRBJ2-7 TRBV4-2 ASSPEKWGEQY
14 TRBJ1-2 TRBV18 ASSPTQGVEVYGYT
14 TRBJ1-4 TRBV28 ASTQRRALAIVKLF
12 TRBJ2-1 TRBV5-4 ASSLAGGHNEQF
13 TRBJ2-1 TRBV9 ASSVGGRTNNEQF
12 TRBJ2-3 TRBV2 ASNGQLSTDTQY
11 TRBJ2-5 TRBV18 ASSFGPRETQY
10 TRBJ1-4 TRBV15 ATGQGAEKLF
13 TRBJ1-2 TRBV5-2 ASSLMQGANYGYT
11 TRBJ1-1 TRBV25-1 ASRLGGGTEAF
12 TRBJ1-2 TRBV2 ASREQGFNYGYT
14 TRBJ2-3 TRBV4-2 ASSQDRASGTDTQY
12 TRBJ2-1 TRBV12-5 ASAPDSSYNEQF
12 NA TRBV6-1 ASSGSSGNYEQY
12 TRBJ2-7 TRBV4-2 ASSQVSGGATQY
12 TRBJ1-2 TRBV28 ASSRGAVNYGYT
9 TRBJ2-1 TRBV2 ASSDGVGQF